This T cell receptor (beta chain) was profiled in a study of radiotherapy plus CTLA-4 blockade in lung cancer. Study details: Disease control was achieved by over 30% of patients, and objective responses by more than 15%.

Trimming took 5 bases from V and 5 from J, leaving 16 bases between them. The CDR3 has 15 amino acids. The germline CDR1 and CDR2 sequences are WSHSY and SAAADI. Turning to this clone: No antigen is known for it.

Sequencing used immunoSEQ multiplex PCR; TCRdb keeps in-frame clones, though not all of them. The sample carries 39,000 or so clones, about 80% recorded once. Study-wide points: In blood, TCR clones derived from the tumor expanded after radiotherapy plus ipilimumab.

The source material was peripheral blood, sampled from a patient treated with radiotherapy plus ipilimumab. The receptor was derived from a human donor with non-small cell lung cancer who had stable disease on radiotherapy plus ipilimumab. V gene TRBV10-2 combines with J gene TRBJ1-5, with D maybe TRBD1 (5 bases). This CDR3 is CASSRGSPRDQPQHF. Here the CDR3 DNA reads TGCGCCAGCAGTAGGGGCAGCCCCCGGGATCAGCCCCAGCATTTT.